The 20 T cell receptor beta chains below come from one sample, sequenced in a study of glioma-infiltrating T cells. The iRepertoire nested amplicon-rescue multiplex PCR amplified TCR alpha and beta CDR3s from RNA. From the multiplex PCR reads, TCRdb called clonotypes with MiXCR, one entry per CDR3 protein. The table records some 190,000 distinct CDR3 sequences, 32% of them present only once. Sequencing used glioma tissue, nonneoplastic brain tissue, or PBMCs (not recorded which). Receptor source: a human donor with low-grade glioma or glioblastoma, undergoing nonglioma brain surgery, or in good health (not recorded which).

This clonotype was observed many times. V and J are TRBV7-2 and TRBJ1-1; the D gene is possibly TRBD1 (5 bases). CDR3 length: 14 amino acids. V lost 5 bases and J 4 bases, leaving 14 bases between the germline ends. Germline values: CDR1 SGHTA, CDR2 FQGNSA. For the CDR3, the DNA is TGTGCCAGCAGCCTAACTCGGGGGGGCACTGAAGCTTTCTTT. As protein: CASSLTRGGTEAFF.

This clonotype has ten or more counts. The chain carries TRBV12-3 or TRBV12-4 and TRBJ2-5, with 7 bases aligning to TRBD2. The CDR3 spans 15 residues. Unmatched junction bases numbered 13, after V lost 7 bases and J lost 5 bases. The CDR3 region is CASTPGRWAEETQYF. The CDR3 bases are TGTGCCAGCACCCCCGGGAGGTGGGCAGAGGAGACCCAGTACTTC.

On this clonotype itself: A single base separates this from a much larger clone, so it may be a read error. V is TRBV20-1 and J is TRBJ2-1; maybe TRBD2 (6 bases). CDR1 and CDR2 (germline): DFQATT, SNEGSKA (reference sequence). The CDR3 spans 17 residues. The CDR3 sequence is CSARPLYRESPYNGQFF. The CDR3 bases are TGCAGTGCTAGACCCCTCTACCGGGAGAGCCCGTACAATGGGCAGTTCTTC.

Turning to this clonotype: This may be a read error: a much more frequent sequence differs by one nucleotide. Here the CDR3 reads CASSLIGRTETKYF. The CDR3 DNA reads as TGCGCCAGCAGCTTGATAGGGAGGACGGAGACCAAGTACTTC. V gene TRBV5-1 combines with J gene TRBJ2-5, with D maybe TRBD2 (6 bases). This CDR3 contains 14 residues. Germline loops: CDR1 SGHRS, CDR2 YFSETQ.

The sample holds a few counts of this clonotype. The rearrangement links TRBV10-3 to TRBJ2-2, with no clear D. Trimming stripped 10 bases from V and 1 base from J, with 22 bases between. The CDR3 is made up of 17 amino acids. CDR1 is ENHRY, CDR2 SYGVKD, per germline. The CDR3 region has the DNA TGTGCCACCTATACCCTGAGCCGAGAACGGAACACCGGGGAGCTGTTTTTT. Translating it yields CATYTLSRERNTGELFF.

This clonotype was detected many times. The V and J genes are TRBV4-2 and TRBJ1-5; no clear D. Trimming took off 0 bases at V and 11 bases at J, with 20 bases between the two ends. Per the germline V gene, CDR1 is LGHNA and CDR2 is YNFKEQ. The CDR3 consists of 16 residues. The CDR3 spells CASSQDRSMGGLAQHF. In nucleotides, the CDR3 is TGTGCCAGCAGCCAAGACAGGAGCATGGGTGGGCTGGCCCAGCATTTT.

As to this clonotype: This could be a read error, since a much larger clone is one nucleotide away. The V call is TRBV29-1, the J call TRBJ2-3; possible D gene TRBD1, 6 bases. The DNA end is more similar to TRBJ1-5, so the J call may be wrong. The CDR3 is 13 residues long. Per the germline V gene, CDR1 is SQVTM and CDR2 is ANQGSEA. The CDR3 here is CSVDTGSTDTQHF. DNA for the CDR3: TGCAGCGTTGATACAGGGAGCACAGATACGCAGCATTTT.

This clonotype was seen many times. As DNA, the CDR3 is TGTGCCAGCAGCTTCGGGGCTCCCCAAGAGACCCAGTACTTC. It encodes CASSFGAPQETQYF. The chain joins TRBV5-8 to TRBJ2-5; D possibly uses TRBD1 or TRBD2 (5 bases each). Germline V gives CDR1 SGHTS, CDR2 YDEGEE. The CDR3 contains 14 residues. V was shortened by 2 bases and J by 1 base, with 9 bases between the two germline ends.

This clonotype has just a few counts. This chain uses TRBV5-6 with TRBJ1-5; D possibly corresponds to TRBD1 (5 bases). Germline V gene sequence: CDR1 SGHDT, CDR2 YYEEEE. This CDR3 has 16 amino acids. Trimming took 1 base from V and 3 from J, leaving 14 bases between them. CDR3: CASSLYLGQANQPQHF. As DNA, the CDR3 is TGTGCCAGCAGCTTGTATCTGGGGCAGGCCAATCAGCCCCAGCATTTT.

The J gene is TRBJ2-5, the V gene TRBV24-1, with 10 bases matching TRBD2. Germline loops: CDR1 KGHDR, CDR2 SFDVKD. The CDR3 loop spans 17 amino acids. V lost 4 bases to trimming and J lost 0 bases; unmatched junction nucleotides: 7. The CDR3 sequence is CATSDSGRASHQETQYF. The CDR3 bases are TGTGCCACCAGTGACAGCGGGAGGGCCTCCCACCAAGAGACCCAGTACTTC.

A word on this clonotype: A read error may explain this, as a much larger clone is one base away. The chain employs TRBV7-2 and TRBJ1-3; tentative D call: TRBD1 (6 bases). CDR1 and CDR2 from the germline V gene are SGHTA and FQGNSA. This CDR3 region has 17 residues. CDR3 protein: CAISPQAGASSGNTIYF. The CDR3 DNA reads TGTGCCATCAGCCCCCAAGCGGGGGCGAGCTCTGGAAACACCATATATTTT.

This clonotype was recorded many times. The rearrangement links TRBV7-2 to TRBJ2-4; the D call may be TRBD1 or TRBD2 (6 bases each). This CDR3 is built from 18 residues. Germline values: CDR1 SGHTA, CDR2 FQGNSA. The germline V and J ends were trimmed by 1 base and 1 base, with 17 bases remaining between them. CDR3 in amino acids: CASSLGGVGGPAKNIQYF. The CDR3 DNA reads as TGTGCCAGCAGCTTAGGGGGGGTTGGGGGCCCGGCCAAAAACATTCAGTACTTC.

A few counts support this clonotype. No conserved phenylalanine or tryptophan is present at the end of the CDR3, so a read error is the likely explanation. The rearrangement links TRBV2 to TRBJ1-6; TRBD1 matches at 8 bases. The germline V gene has CDR1 SNHLY and CDR2 FYNNEI. V lost 5 bases, J lost 5 bases, and 8 bases stayed unmatched. The CDR3 covers 16 residues. The CDR3 loop is CASSTWDRRNNSPLHS. As DNA, the CDR3 is TGTGCCAGCAGTACCTGGGACAGGAGAAATAATTCACCCCTCCACTCT.

The chain has TRBV5-1 and TRBJ2-5, with 7 bases fitting TRBD1. Trimming at V came to 4 bases and at J to 1 base, leaving 10 bases not matched to a gene. This CDR3 spans 16 amino acids. Germline V gives CDR1 SGHRS, CDR2 YFSETQ. The CDR3 loop reads CASSHTGQRGQETQYF. CDR3 nucleotide sequence: TGCGCCAGCAGCCATACGGGACAGAGAGGCCAAGAGACCCAGTACTTC.

In its sample, this clonotype was seen many times. The chain joins TRBV2 to TRBJ1-1, with D possibly being TRBD1 (6 bases). CDR3 length: 13 residues. Looked up from germline, CDR1 is SNHLY and CDR2 is FYNNEI. V shed 6 bases and J shed 8 bases, with 16 bases lying between them. The CDR3 is CASSVVTGHEAFF. CDR3 nucleotides: TGTGCCAGCAGCGTAGTTACGGGACACGAAGCTTTCTTT.

This clonotype was observed a few times. J is TRBJ2-7 and V is TRBV5-6; no clear D gene. Trimming pared 4 bases from V and 0 bases from J, leaving 8 bases between. Per the germline V gene, CDR1 is SGHDT and CDR2 is YYEEEE. CDR3 size: 13 residues. In nucleotides, the CDR3 is TGTGCCAGCAGCGGAAGTCACTCCTACGAGCAGTACTTC. Translation gives CASSGSHSYEQYF.

The table lists this clonotype with many counts. The chain recombines TRBV4-1 with TRBJ1-1, with D hard to call. Germline V gene lookup returns CDR1 MGHRA and CDR2 YSYEKL. The CDR3 covers 17 residues. V gave up 1 base and J gave up 6 bases, with 21 bases separating them. The CDR3 loop reads CASSQVLGATAPAEAFF. The CDR3 bases are TGCGCCAGCAGCCAAGTGTTAGGTGCCACAGCACCGGCTGAAGCTTTCTTT.

As concerns this clonotype: An end of the junction differs from the germline gene, which may be a read error. V usage is TRBV4-1 and J usage is TRBJ2-5; D is ambiguous. Germline-derived CDR1 and CDR2 are MGHRA and YSYEKL. The CDR3 loop spans 13 amino acids. The CDR3 nucleotides read TGCGCCAGCAGCCTTGCACGGGTGGAGACCCGGTACTTC. It yields the protein CASSLARVETRYF.

At least ten counts were recorded for this clonotype. The chain combines TRBV20-1 with TRBJ2-3; D is perhaps TRBD1 (6 bases). The CDR3 is made up of 15 amino acids. Germline V gene lookup returns CDR1 DFQATT and CDR2 SNEGSKA (reference sequence). The V and J ends lost 6 bases and 3 bases respectively, with 19 bases between them. The CDR3 DNA is TGCAGTGCCCTCCCCAGCCAGGGGCTGACAGATACGCAGTATTTT. Amino acids: CSALPSQGLTDTQYF.

Of note for this clonotype: A much larger clone lies one base from this, so it may be a read error. This likely comes from a read error, as the CDR3 has no conserved phenylalanine or tryptophan at its end. V gene TRBV20-1 combines with J gene TRBJ1-4; 10 bases fit TRBD1. Germline V gene lookup returns CDR1 DFQATT and CDR2 SNEGSKA (reference sequence). The ends lost 6 bases at V and 4 bases at J; junction bases unmatched: 11. This CDR3 has 16 residues. Here the CDR3 DNA reads TGCAGTGCCCCGCCCCGACAGGGGGCGGGTAATGAAAAACTGTTTTCT. Translating gives CSAPPRQGAGNEKLFS.